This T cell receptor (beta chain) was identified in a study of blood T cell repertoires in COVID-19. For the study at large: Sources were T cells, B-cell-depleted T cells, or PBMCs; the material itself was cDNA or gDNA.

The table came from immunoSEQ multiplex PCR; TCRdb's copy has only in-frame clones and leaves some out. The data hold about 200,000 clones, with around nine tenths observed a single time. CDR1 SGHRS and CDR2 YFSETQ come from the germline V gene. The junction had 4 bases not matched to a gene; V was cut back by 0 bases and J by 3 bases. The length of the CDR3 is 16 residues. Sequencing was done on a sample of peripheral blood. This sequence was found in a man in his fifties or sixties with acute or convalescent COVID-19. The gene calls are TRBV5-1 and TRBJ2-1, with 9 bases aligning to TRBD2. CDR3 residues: CASSLVSSGDYNEQFF. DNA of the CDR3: TGCGCCAGCAGCTTGGTGTCTAGCGGGGACTACAATGAGCAGTTCTTC.